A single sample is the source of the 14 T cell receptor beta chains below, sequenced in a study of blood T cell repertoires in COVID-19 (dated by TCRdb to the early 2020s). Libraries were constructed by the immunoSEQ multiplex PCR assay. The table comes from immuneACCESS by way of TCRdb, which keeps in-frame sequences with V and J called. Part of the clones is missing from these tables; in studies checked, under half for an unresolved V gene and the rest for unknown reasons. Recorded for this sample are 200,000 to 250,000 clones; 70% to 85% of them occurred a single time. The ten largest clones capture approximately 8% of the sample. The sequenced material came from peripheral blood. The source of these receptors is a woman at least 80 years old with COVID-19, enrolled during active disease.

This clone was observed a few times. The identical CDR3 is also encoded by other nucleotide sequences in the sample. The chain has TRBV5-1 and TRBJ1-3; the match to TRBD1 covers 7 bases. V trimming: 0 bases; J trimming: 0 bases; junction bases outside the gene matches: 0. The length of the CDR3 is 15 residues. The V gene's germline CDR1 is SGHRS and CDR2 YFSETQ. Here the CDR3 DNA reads TGCGCCAGCAGCTTGGGGACAGGCTCTGGAAACACCATATATTTT. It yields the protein CASSLGTGSGNTIYF.

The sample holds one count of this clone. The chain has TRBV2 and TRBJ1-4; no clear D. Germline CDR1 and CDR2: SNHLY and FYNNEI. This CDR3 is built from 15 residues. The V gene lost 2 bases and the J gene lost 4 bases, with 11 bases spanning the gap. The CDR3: CASSERGRGNEKLFF. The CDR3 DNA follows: TGTGCCAGCAGTGAACGGGGTCGAGGTAATGAAAAACTGTTTTTT.

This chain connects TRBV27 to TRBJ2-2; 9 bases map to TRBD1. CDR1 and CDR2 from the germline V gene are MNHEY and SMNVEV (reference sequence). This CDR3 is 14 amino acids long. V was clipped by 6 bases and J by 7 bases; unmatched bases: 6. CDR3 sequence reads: CASRRDRAGGELFF. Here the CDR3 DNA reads TGTGCCAGCAGGAGGGACAGGGCGGGCGGGGAGCTGTTTTTT.

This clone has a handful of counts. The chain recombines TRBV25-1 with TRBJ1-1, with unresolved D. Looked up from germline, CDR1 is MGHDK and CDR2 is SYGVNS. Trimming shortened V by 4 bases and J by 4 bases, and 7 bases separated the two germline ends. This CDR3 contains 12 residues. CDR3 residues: CASSGGRTEAFF. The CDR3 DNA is TGTGCCAGCAGTGGCGGGCGCACTGAAGCTTTCTTT. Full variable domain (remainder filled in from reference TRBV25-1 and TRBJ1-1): EADIYQTPRYLVIGTGKKITLECSQTMGHDKMYWYQQDPGMELHLIHYSYGVNSTEKGDLSSESTVSRIRTEHFPLTLESARPSHTSQYLCASSGGRTEAFFGQGTRLTVV.

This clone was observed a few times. In DNA form, the CDR3 reads TGTGCCAGCAGTTACAGGGGTCCCGTCGGTTCCCTCCACTTT. Translating gives CASSYRGPVGSLHF. This chain uses TRBV6-5 with TRBJ1-6, with a tentative D call TRBD1 (5 bases). CDR3 size: 14 residues. Germline V gene lookup returns CDR1 MNHEY and CDR2 SVGAGI. The germline V and J ends were trimmed by 2 bases and 14 bases, with 16 bases remaining between them.

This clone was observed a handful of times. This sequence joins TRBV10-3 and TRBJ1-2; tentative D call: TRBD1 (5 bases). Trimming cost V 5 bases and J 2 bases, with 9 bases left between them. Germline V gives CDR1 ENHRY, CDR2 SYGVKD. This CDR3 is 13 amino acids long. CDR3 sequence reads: CAISNGGNYGYTF. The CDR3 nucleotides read TGTGCCATCAGTAATGGGGGGAACTATGGCTACACCTTC.

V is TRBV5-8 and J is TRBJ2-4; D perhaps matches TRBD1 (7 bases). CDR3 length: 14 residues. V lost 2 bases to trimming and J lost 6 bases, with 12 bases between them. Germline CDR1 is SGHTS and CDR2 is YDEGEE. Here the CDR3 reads CASSLGQGGNIQYF. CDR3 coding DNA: TGTGCCAGCAGCTTAGGGCAGGGGGGAAACATTCAGTACTTC.

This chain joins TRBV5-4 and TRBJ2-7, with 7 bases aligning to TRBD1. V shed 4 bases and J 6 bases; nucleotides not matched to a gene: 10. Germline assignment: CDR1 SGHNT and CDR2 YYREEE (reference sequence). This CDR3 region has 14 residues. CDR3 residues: CASSVDRRSGEQYF. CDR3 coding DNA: TGTGCCAGCAGCGTGGACAGGCGATCAGGCGAGCAGTACTTC.

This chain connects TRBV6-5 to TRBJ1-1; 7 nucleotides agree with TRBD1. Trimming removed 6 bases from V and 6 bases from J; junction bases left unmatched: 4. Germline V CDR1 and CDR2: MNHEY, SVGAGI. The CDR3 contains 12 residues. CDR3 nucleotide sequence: TGTGCCAGCAGCTGGACAGGAGCTGAAGCTTTCTTT. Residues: CASSWTGAEAFF.

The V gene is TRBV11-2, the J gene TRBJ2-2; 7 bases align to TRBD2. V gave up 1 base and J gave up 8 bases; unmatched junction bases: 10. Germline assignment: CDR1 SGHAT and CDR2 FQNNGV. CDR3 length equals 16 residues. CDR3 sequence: CASSLGGASGPGELFF. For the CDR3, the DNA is TGTGCCAGCAGCTTAGGAGGGGCTAGCGGCCCGGGGGAGCTGTTTTTT.

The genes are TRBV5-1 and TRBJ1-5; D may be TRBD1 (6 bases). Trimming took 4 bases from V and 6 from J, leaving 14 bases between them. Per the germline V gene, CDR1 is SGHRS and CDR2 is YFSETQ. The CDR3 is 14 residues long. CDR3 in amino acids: CASSPTGYFQPQHF. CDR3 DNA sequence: TGCGCCAGCAGCCCAACAGGGTATTTTCAGCCCCAGCATTTT.

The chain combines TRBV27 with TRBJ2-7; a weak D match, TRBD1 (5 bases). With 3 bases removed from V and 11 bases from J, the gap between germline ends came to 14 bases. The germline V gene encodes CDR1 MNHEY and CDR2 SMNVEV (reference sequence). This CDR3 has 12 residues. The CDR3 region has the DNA TGTGCCAGCAGTTTCAAAGGGGTCAATGAGTACTTC. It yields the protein CASSFKGVNEYF.

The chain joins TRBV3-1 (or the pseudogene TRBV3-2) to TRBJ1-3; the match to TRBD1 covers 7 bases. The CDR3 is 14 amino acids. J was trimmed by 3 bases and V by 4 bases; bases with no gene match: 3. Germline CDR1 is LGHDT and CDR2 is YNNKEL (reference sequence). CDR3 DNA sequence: TGTGCCAGCAGCCTCCGGGACAGTGGAAACACCATATATTTT. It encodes CASSLRDSGNTIYF.

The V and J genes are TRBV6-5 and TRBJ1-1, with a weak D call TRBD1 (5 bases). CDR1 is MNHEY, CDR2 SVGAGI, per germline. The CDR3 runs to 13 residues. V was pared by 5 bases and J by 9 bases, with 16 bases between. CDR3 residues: CASSRGGTPKAFF. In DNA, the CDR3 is TGTGCCAGCAGTAGAGGAGGGACTCCAAAAGCTTTCTTT.